A single TCR beta chain is shown here with its context. It lacks a known antigen. Base quality data are lacking; no much larger clone is found one base away. This sample is part of a study of beta chain features in type 1 diabetes (dated by TCRdb to the late 2010s). Background on the whole study: Mean age, gender distribution, total cell number and subset yield did not differ between patients and healthy donors. Whereas all 30 or so donors provided naive and central memory subsets, regulatory and stem cell-like memory subsets were isolated from just 8 patients and about 8 healthy donors. A total of 100 million to 110 million sorted cells were examined across all samples, and a strong correlation was observed between cell number per subset and RNA yield. The study compared TCRB repertoires of sorted circulating CD4+ T cell subsets between recently diagnosed type 1 diabetes patients and matched healthy donors.

The CDR3, from cysteine to phenylalanine, totals 15 residues. The read is trimmed to its CDR3 DNA, 45 bases read in frame from base 1. CDR1 and CDR2, per the germline V gene, are MDHEN and SYDVKM. V is shortened by 5 bases, J by 5 bases, and the region joining them spans 16 bases. The High Capacity cDNA Reverse Transcription Kit was used to reverse transcribe all of the isolated RNA, meaning that expressed TCRB transcripts were what got sequenced. Deep immunoSEQ sequencing was performed on naive, central memory and regulatory T cell samples, with an average of roughly 3.3 million total reads per sample. After sorted cells were lysed in RLT buffer, RNA was extracted with DNase-treated RNeasy Micro or Mini kits, with the choice depending on cell number. Each cell subset was processed on its own to prevent cross-contamination, while patient and healthy donor samples were processed together. TCRB sequences were amplified from cDNA with the immunoSEQ multiplex PCR, producing 87-bp fragments spanning the CDR3 region. Sequencing of the amplicons was performed on the Illumina HiSeq platform. As for the original processing: PCR bias was corrected computationally using synthetic template baselines, and reads within Hamming distance 2 were collapsed, with unmergeable singletons discarded. Reads were aligned against IMGT so that V, D and J genes, CDR3 length and insertions or deletions at six rearrangement sites could be assigned. Within each subset, clonotype counts were normalized to the number of sorted cells before true diversity and Gini coefficients were calculated with the tcR R package. The overlap coefficient, calculated on TCRB nucleotide sequences, was used to quantify repertoire sharing. As a proxy for the pre-selection repertoire, out-of-frame TCRB sequences from naive cells were analyzed. This immuneACCESS table, as held by TCRdb, lists in-frame sequences with V and J called but not all clones. Of the missing ones, under half trace to an unresolved V gene in checked studies; the others have no known cause. V and J calls and clone size are as listed in that table; D and trimming were resolved from the DNA. In all, the sample holds about 400,000 clones, and over 9.5% of those were seen once. Of the sample, less than 0.02% falls within the top ten clones.

Paper-wide results and their limitations: Shorter templates might be favored by PCR, yet because patient and control samples were amplified and corrected together, any such skew would affect both groups equally. Because cDNA was sequenced instead of genomic DNA, activated cells with high expression could be over-represented, although the groups did not differ in activation or CD3 levels. Type 1 diabetes patients showed a moderate but significant shortening of TCRB CDR3 length in all four CD4+ subsets. At VDJ recombination sites, type 1 diabetes patients had fewer insertions and more deleted nucleotides, which implies abnormalities in thymic rearrangement. HLA sub-analyses involved small numbers of individuals, so any influence of HLA type on TCRB rearrangement remained unresolved. Naive, central memory and regulatory TCRB repertoires appeared to be more alike among patients than among healthy donors.

From each donor, a single peripheral blood sample of about 100 mL on average was drawn into heparinised tubes. A BD FACSAria II and a panel including CD45RO, CCR7, CD25, CD127, CD95 and CD27 were used to sort naive, central memory, regulatory and stem cell-like memory CD4+ T cells. Purity was above 98% for every sorted population. PBMCs were separated immediately by Lymphoprep density gradient centrifugation and were stained directly, without being cultured. To minimize batch effects, samples were stained and sorted in pairs, one healthy donor with one patient per experiment. This chain is built from TRBV28 and TRBJ1-5; tentative D gene TRBD1, with 6 bases matching. This clonotype was obtained from a man between 18 and 35 years old in good health. Sequenced sample: naive CD4+ T cells from blood. The sample's cell subset or site label, decoded: true naive CD4+ T cells. The CDR3 has the sequence CASSPGGGPHQPQHF. The DNA sequence follows: TGTGCCAGCAGTCCCGGCGGGGGCCCTCATCAGCCCCAGCATTTT.